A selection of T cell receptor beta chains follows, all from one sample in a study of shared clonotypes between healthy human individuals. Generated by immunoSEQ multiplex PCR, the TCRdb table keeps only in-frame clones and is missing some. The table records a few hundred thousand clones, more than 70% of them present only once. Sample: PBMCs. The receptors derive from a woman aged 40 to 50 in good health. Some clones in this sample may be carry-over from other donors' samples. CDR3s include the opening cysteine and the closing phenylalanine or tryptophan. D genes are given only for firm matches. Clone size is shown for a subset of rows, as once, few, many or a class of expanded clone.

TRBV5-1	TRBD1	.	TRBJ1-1	TGCGCCAGCAGCTTTACAGGGGGGTACACTGAAGCTTTCTTT	CASSFTGGYTEAFF
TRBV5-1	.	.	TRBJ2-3	TGCGCCAGCAGCCTCGCCGGCGATACGCAGTATTTT	CASSLAGDTQYF
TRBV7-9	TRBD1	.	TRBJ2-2	TGTGCCACCCACCCCGGGACAGGGAACACCGGGGAGCTGTTTTTT	CATHPGTGNTGELFF
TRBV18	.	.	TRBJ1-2	TGTGCCAGCTCACGACCCCCGGGACCCGAAAACTATGGCTACACCTTC	CASSRPPGPENYGYTF
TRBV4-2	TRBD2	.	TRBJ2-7	TGTGCCAGCAGCCAAGATCAACTAGCGGGAGGGTTCTACGAGCAGTACTTC	CASSQDQLAGGFYEQYF
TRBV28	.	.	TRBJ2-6	TGTGCCAGCAGGAACAGGGACGCTGGGGCCAACGTCCTGACTTTC	CASRNRDAGANVLTF
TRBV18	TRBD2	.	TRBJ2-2	TGTGCCAGCTCCACGACTAGCGGAAACACCGGGGAGCTGTTTTTT	CASSTTSGNTGELFF
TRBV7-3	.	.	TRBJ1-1	TGTGCCGGCAGCTTATGGCAGTCCTCTGAAGCTTTCTTT	CAGSLWQSSEAFF
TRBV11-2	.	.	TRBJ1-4	TGTGCCAGCAGCCTCAGGGTTGGGTATGAAAAGCTGTTTTTT	CASSLRVGYEKLFF
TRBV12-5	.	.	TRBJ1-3	TGTGCTAGTGACAAAGAGGAGCCGGGAGGAAACACCATATATTTT	CASDKEEPGGNTIYF
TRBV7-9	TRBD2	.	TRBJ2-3	TGTGCCAGCAGCGGAAGCGGGGCAGATACGCAGTATTTT	CASSGSGADTQYF
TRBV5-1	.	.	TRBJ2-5	TGCGCCAGCAAGAGCTCAACCCAAGAGACCCAGTACTTC	CASKSSTQETQYF
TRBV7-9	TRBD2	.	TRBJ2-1	TGTGCCAGCACCATAGCGGGAGCCTACAATGAGCAGTTCTTC	CASTIAGAYNEQFF
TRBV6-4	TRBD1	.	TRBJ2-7	TGTGCCAGCAGTCCCAGGGTCAGGGGGCAAGAGCAGTACTTC	CASSPRVRGQEQYF
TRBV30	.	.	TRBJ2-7	TGTGCCTGGAGAGGTGTCGGGTACGAGCAGTACTTC	CAWRGVGYEQYF
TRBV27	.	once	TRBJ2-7	TGTGCCAGCAGGCAAACAGGGGGGGAGGGATACGAGCAGTACTTC	CASRQTGGEGYEQYF
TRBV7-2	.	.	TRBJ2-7	TGTGCCAGCAGCTTAGTGAAACACTACGAGCAGTACTTC	CASSLVKHYEQYF
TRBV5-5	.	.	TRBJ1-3	TGTGCCAGCAGCTTTGATCTCACAGGGAACTCTGGAAACACCATATATTTT	CASSFDLTGNSGNTIYF
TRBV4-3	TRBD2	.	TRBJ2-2	TGCGCCAGCAGCCAAGATTTGCTAGCGGGAGCTGGGGAGCTGTTTTTT	CASSQDLLAGAGELFF
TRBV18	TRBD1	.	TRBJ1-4	TGTGCCAGCTCAAGGTCCCGACAGGGAACTAATGAAAAACTGTTTTTT	CASSRSRQGTNEKLFF
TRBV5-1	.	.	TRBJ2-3	TGCGCCAGCAGCTTGGTGGGGTCAAGCACAGATACGCAGTATTTT	CASSLVGSSTDTQYF
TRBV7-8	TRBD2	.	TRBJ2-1	TGTGCCAGCAGCCCCGGGGGGACTAGCGGGAGGGGAGGCGGTGAGCAGTTCTTC	CASSPGGTSGRGGGEQFF
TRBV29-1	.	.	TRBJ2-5	TGCAGCGTTGGGGCGGCCATGGAGACCCAGTACTTC	CSVGAAMETQYF
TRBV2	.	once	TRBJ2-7	TGTGCCACCTCGATAACCTACGAGCAGTACTTC	CATSITYEQYF
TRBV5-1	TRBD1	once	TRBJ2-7	TGCGCCAGCAGCTCAGGGGGCGCCTCCTACGAGCAGTACTTC	CASSSGGASYEQYF
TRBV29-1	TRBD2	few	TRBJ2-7	TGCAGCGTTTTCAAAGCGGGAGGGGAAGAGCAGTACTTC	CSVFKAGGEEQYF
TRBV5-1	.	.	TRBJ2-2	TGCGCCAGCAGCTTTACAGCGAACACCGGGGAGCTGTTTTTT	CASSFTANTGELFF
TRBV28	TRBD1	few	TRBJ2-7	TGTGCCAGCAGTGGACAGGTGGGTCCCTACGAGCAGTACTTC	CASSGQVGPYEQYF
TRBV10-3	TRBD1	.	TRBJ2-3	TGTGCCATCAGTAGGACAGGGGTGAGCACAGATACGCAGTATTTT	CAISRTGVSTDTQYF
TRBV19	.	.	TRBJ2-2	TGTGCCAGTAGTAACCCGAACACCGGGGAGCTGTTTTTT	CASSNPNTGELFF
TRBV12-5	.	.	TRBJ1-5	TGTGCTAGTGGTTTGCCCGATGTTAGCGGAAGCAATCAGCCCCAGCATTTT	CASGLPDVSGSNQPQHF
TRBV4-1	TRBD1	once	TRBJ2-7	TGCGCCAGCAGCCAAGAGCACAGGGGGCGCGAGCAGTACTTC	CASSQEHRGREQYF
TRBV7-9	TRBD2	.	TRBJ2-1	TGTGCCAGCAGCTCTAGTACGGGGAATCTAGCGGGAGGTCCCAATGAGCAGTTCTTC	CASSSSTGNLAGGPNEQFF
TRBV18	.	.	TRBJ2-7	TGTGCCAGCTCACGGACCGGGACCGCACATCTTTACGAGCAGTACTTC	CASSRTGTAHLYEQYF
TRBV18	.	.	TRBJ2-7	TGTGCCAGCTCACTTTTAGACGGCCCACCTGACAGGCAGTACTTC	CASSLLDGPPDRQYF
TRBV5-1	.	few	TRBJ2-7	TGCGCCAGCAGCTCAGGGTCAGTATCCGGGGAGCAGTACTTC	CASSSGSVSGEQYF
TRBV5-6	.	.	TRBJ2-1	TGTGCCAGCAGCTTGGCCCCGAGGGCCTACAATGAGCAGTTCTTC	CASSLAPRAYNEQFF
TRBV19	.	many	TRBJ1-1	TGTGCCAGTAGTCGGAGGTGGGACACTGAAGCTTTCTTT	CASSRRWDTEAFF
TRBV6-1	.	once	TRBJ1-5	TGTGCCAGCAGTTTTTCTCTAGGGCCCCAGCATTTT	CASSFSLGPQHF
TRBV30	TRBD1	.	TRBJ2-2	TGTGCCACCCGGACAGGGCGAACGTCATCGGCGCGCGGGGAGCTGTTTTTT	CATRTGRTSSARGELFF
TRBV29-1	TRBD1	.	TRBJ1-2	TGCAGCGCTCAGGGGGGGGTTGGAGGCTACACCTTC	CSAQGGVGGYTF
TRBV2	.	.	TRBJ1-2	TGTGCCAGCAGTGAAGGGGGTGGCTACACCTTC	CASSEGGGYTF
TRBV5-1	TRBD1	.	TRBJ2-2	TGCGCCAGCAGCCAGAGCGCCGGGACAGGGGGCACCGGGGAGCTGTTTTTT	CASSQSAGTGGTGELFF
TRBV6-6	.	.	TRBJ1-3	TGTGCCAGCAGACCCGCCTCTGGAAACACCATATATTTT	CASRPASGNTIYF
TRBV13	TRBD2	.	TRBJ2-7	TGTGCCAGCAGCTTAGTTCTAGCGGGATTGCAGTACTTC	CASSLVLAGLQYF
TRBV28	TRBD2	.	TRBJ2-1	TGTGCCAGCAGTTTTTCCCTAGCGGGAGCCCATGAGCAGTTCTTC	CASSFSLAGAHEQFF
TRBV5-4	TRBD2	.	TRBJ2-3	TGTGCCAGCAGTTTAGCGGGAGGGCCGTTGGATACGCAGTATTTT	CASSLAGGPLDTQYF
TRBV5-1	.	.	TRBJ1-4	TGCGCCAGCAGCTTGGTGTCAGGGCAGGGAGAAAAACTGTTTTTT	CASSLVSGQGEKLFF
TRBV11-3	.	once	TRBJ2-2	TGTGCCAGCAGCCCCCCCAGGGCCGGGGAGCTGTTTTTT	CASSPPRAGELFF
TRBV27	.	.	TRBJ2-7	TGTGCCAGCAGTCCGAGTGGGTTCTACGAGCAGTACTTC	CASSPSGFYEQYF